A selection of T cell receptor beta chains follows, all from one sample in a study of monozygotic twins with cystic fibrosis. Using immunoSEQ multiplex PCR, the repertoire was profiled, and TCRdb retains in-frame clones only, with some absent. The table shows around 14,000 clones, with 70% to 90% occurring only once. Sequenced input: blood. These receptors were collected from a boy under 18 with cystic fibrosis. Both conserved end residues are part of each CDR3. The order of the fields is V gene, J gene, CDR3 protein.

v_call: TRBV6-5; j_call: TRBJ1-3; cdr3_aa: CASYTGAGSGNTIYF
v_call: TRBV10-3; j_call: TRBJ1-5; cdr3_aa: CAISDGGNNQPQHF
v_call: TRBV5-5; j_call: TRBJ2-6; cdr3_aa: CASSRQGSSGANVLTF
v_call: TRBV28; j_call: TRBJ2-7; cdr3_aa: CASSGAGGRWYEQYF
v_call: TRBV5-1; j_call: TRBJ2-2; cdr3_aa: CASSLEPSVLGTGELFF
v_call: TRBV9; j_call: TRBJ1-1; cdr3_aa: CASSVDRNTEAFF
v_call: TRBV9; j_call: TRBJ1-1; cdr3_aa: CASSAYLNTEAFF
v_call: TRBV7-3; j_call: TRBJ2-7; cdr3_aa: CASSLWTYEQYF
v_call: TRBV7-9; j_call: TRBJ2-1; cdr3_aa: CASSLGGTSGKTEQFF
v_call: TRBV6-5; j_call: TRBJ2-7; cdr3_aa: CASSPLGRASYEQYF
v_call: TRBV10-1; j_call: TRBJ2-1; cdr3_aa: CASSETLLSGNYNEQFF
v_call: TRBV9; j_call: TRBJ2-5; cdr3_aa: CASSVVGGQETQYF
v_call: TRBV19; j_call: TRBJ1-5; cdr3_aa: CASSTTGGRGNQPQHF
v_call: TRBV28; j_call: TRBJ1-1; cdr3_aa: CASRETGKVEAFF
v_call: TRBV28; j_call: TRBJ1-1; cdr3_aa: CASSLLNGYPNTEAFF
v_call: TRBV5-1; j_call: TRBJ1-1; cdr3_aa: CASSLGDSYTEAFF
v_call: TRBV30; j_call: TRBJ1-2; cdr3_aa: CAWSPSGVWGYTF
v_call: TRBV18; j_call: TRBJ1-5; cdr3_aa: CASSPTDSNQPQHF
v_call: TRBV2; j_call: TRBJ2-1; cdr3_aa: CASSERRTREFF
v_call: TRBV7-9; j_call: TRBJ1-6; cdr3_aa: CASSLREYNSPLHF
v_call: TRBV6-1; j_call: TRBJ1-4; cdr3_aa: CASSGGPNEKLFF
v_call: TRBV19; j_call: TRBJ2-1; cdr3_aa: CASSPGPMSNEQFF